These T cell receptor beta chains were read from a single sample in a study of CD8+ T cells in alopecia areata. Profiling relied on immunoSEQ multiplex PCR, and the TCRdb table lists in-frame clones only, not all of them. The sample lists tens of thousands of clones, 25% to 35% occurring once. The specimen was CD8+ T cells sorted from blood, collected at week 4, from a patient treated with tofacitinib. These receptors came from a human donor with alopecia areata. The CDR3 runs from the conserved cysteine through the conserved F or W. The D gene is left open where the match is weak. The size entry is marked missing in some rows and otherwise reads once, few, many or a size class.

len | j_gene | abundance | d_gene | v_gene | CDR3aa | CDR3nt
13 | TRBJ1-2 | . | . | TRBV29-1 | CSVLRGVDYGYTF | TGCAGCGTACTCAGGGGAGTGGACTATGGCTACACCTTC
15 | TRBJ2-7 | . | TRBD2 | TRBV7-2 | CASSRSGTSGQHRDF | TGTGCCAGCAGCCGTTCCGGGACTAGCGGCCAACACCGGGACTTC
18 | TRBJ2-3 | few | TRBD2 | TRBV7-2 | CASSPSTSRYRGTDTQYF | TGTGCCAGCAGCCCGTCGACTAGCCGCTATCGAGGAACAGATACGCAGTATTTT
13 | TRBJ2-7 | few | . | TRBV2 | CASSGTGNDEQYF | TGTGCCAGCAGCGGAACAGGTAACGACGAGCAGTACTTC
16 | TRBJ2-1 | few | . | TRBV7-6 | CASSPRQGGTPNEQFF | TGTGCCAGCAGCCCCCGTCAGGGAGGTACCCCCAATGAGCAGTTCTTC
18 | TRBJ2-1 | . | TRBD2 | TRBV5-4 | CASSSLGATSGTYNEQFF | TGTGCCAGCAGCTCCCTTGGGGCGACTAGCGGGACCTACAATGAGCAGTTCTTC
15 | TRBJ2-1 | few | TRBD2 | TRBV5-6 | CASSLTSGRGNEQFF | TGTGCCAGCAGCTTGACTAGCGGGAGGGGGAATGAGCAGTTCTTC
13 | TRBJ2-2 | few | . | TRBV27 | CASSLRSTGELFF | TGTGCCAGCAGTTTGAGGTCCACCGGGGAGCTGTTTTTT
15 | TRBJ2-1 | . | TRBD2 | TRBV5-5 | CASSWGLADYNEQFF | TGTGCCAGCAGCTGGGGACTAGCAGACTACAATGAGCAGTTCTTC
13 | TRBJ1-1 | . | . | TRBV23-1 | CASSQSGYTEAFF | TGCGCCAGCAGTCAATCGGGCTACACTGAAGCTTTCTTT
14 | TRBJ2-2 | . | TRBD2 | TRBV29-1 | CSLQLAGYTGELFF | TGCAGCCTCCAACTAGCGGGCTACACCGGGGAGCTGTTTTTT
13 | TRBJ2-7 | many | . | TRBV23-1 | CASIASAAYEQYF | TGCGCCAGCATAGCGTCCGCTGCCTACGAGCAGTACTTC
15 | TRBJ2-1 | few | TRBD2 | TRBV30 | CAWTKGLAGNNEQFF | TGTGCCTGGACCAAGGGACTAGCGGGTAACAATGAGCAGTTCTTC
12 | TRBJ2-2 | . | . | TRBV29-1 | CSVGIDTGELFF | TGCAGCGTTGGAATCGACACCGGGGAGCTGTTTTTT
14 | TRBJ1-2 | . | . | TRBV7-2 | CASSSDNNNYGYTF | TGTGCCAGCAGCTCGGACAATAATAACTATGGCTACACCTTC
13 | TRBJ2-3 | few | . | TRBV30 | CAWSVLSTDTQYF | TGTGCCTGGAGTGTATTGTCTACAGATACGCAGTATTTT
16 | TRBJ2-3 | . | TRBD2 | TRBV13 | CASSPPERGGADTQYF | TGTGCCAGCAGTCCCCCTGAGCGGGGGGGAGCAGATACGCAGTATTTT
13 | TRBJ2-3 | . | TRBD2 | TRBV29-1 | CSVVGGRVSTQYF | TGCAGCGTTGTTGGCGGGAGGGTGTCTACGCAGTATTTT
11 | TRBJ2-7 | . | TRBD1 | TRBV5-1 | CASTTGDEQYF | TGCGCCAGCACCACAGGGGACGAGCAGTACTTC
13 | TRBJ2-1 | few | TRBD2 | TRBV29-1 | CSALAGVVYEQFF | TGCAGCGCTTTAGCGGGAGTAGTATATGAGCAGTTCTTC
14 | TRBJ2-7 | . | . | TRBV27 | CASSPSALPTEQYF | TGTGCCAGCAGCCCTTCGGCACTCCCTACCGAGCAGTACTTC
13 | TRBJ1-5 | . | . | TRBV7-9 | CASSPDSNQPQHF | TGTGCCAGCAGCCCCGATAGCAATCAGCCCCAGCATTTT
14 | TRBJ2-3 | . | . | TRBV30 | CAWTGSNYADTQYF | TGTGCCTGGACCGGCAGTAATTATGCAGATACGCAGTATTTT
13 | TRBJ2-1 | few | TRBD2 | TRBV29-1 | CSATGTSPNEQFF | TGCAGCGCAACCGGGACTAGCCCCAATGAGCAGTTCTTC
14 | TRBJ1-2 | . | . | TRBV2 | CASSVVVWNYGYTF | TGTGCCAGCAGTGTCGTCGTATGGAACTATGGCTACACCTTC
12 | TRBJ2-1 | few | . | TRBV6-5 | CASSYRDNEQFF | TGTGCCAGCAGTTACCGAGACAATGAGCAGTTCTTC
16 | TRBJ2-5 | few | . | TRBV7-2 | CASSLAPSVLEETQYF | TGTGCCAGCAGCTTAGCGCCCAGCGTTCTCGAAGAGACCCAGTACTTC
13 | TRBJ1-2 | . | TRBD1 | TRBV10-2 | CATYGGQGYGYTF | TGCGCCACGTACGGTGGACAGGGCTATGGCTACACCTTC
16 | TRBJ2-3 | . | TRBD2 | TRBV13 | CASSSTETSGTDTQYF | TGTGCCAGCAGCTCTACCGAGACTAGCGGCACAGATACGCAGTATTTT
11 | TRBJ1-2 | . | TRBD1 | TRBV29-1 | CSAGTADGYTF | TGCAGCGCCGGGACAGCTGATGGCTACACCTTC
13 | TRBJ2-5 | few | . | TRBV4-3 | CASSQGHQETQYF | TGCGCCAGCAGCCAGGGACATCAAGAGACCCAGTACTTC
14 | TRBJ2-7 | . | . | TRBV30 | CAWESGRAAHEQYF | TGTGCCTGGGAAAGCGGACGGGCGGCCCACGAGCAGTACTTC
15 | TRBJ2-7 | few | TRBD2 | TRBV4-1 | CASSQELADSYEQYF | TGCGCCAGCAGCCAGGAACTAGCGGACTCCTACGAGCAGTACTTC
14 | TRBJ1-2 | few | . | TRBV5-1 | CASSGESIDYGYTF | TGCGCCAGCAGCGGGGAAAGTATAGACTATGGCTACACCTTC
14 | TRBJ2-5 | few | . | TRBV30 | CAWSEGRGLKTQYF | TGTGCCTGGAGTGAGGGAAGGGGTCTGAAGACCCAGTACTTC
13 | TRBJ2-7 | once | . | TRBV5-6 | CANPMGETYEQYF | TGTGCCAATCCTATGGGGGAGACCTACGAGCAGTACTTC
15 | TRBJ2-1 | . | TRBD2 | TRBV6-5 | CASSSGLAEYNEQFF | TGTGCCAGCAGCTCAGGGCTAGCGGAGTACAATGAGCAGTTCTTC
14 | TRBJ2-7 | . | TRBD1 | TRBV7-9 | CASSLGQRQDEQYF | TGTGCCAGCAGCTTGGGACAGCGGCAGGACGAGCAGTACTTC
16 | TRBJ2-3 | few | TRBD2 | TRBV10-3 | CAISVTAGGTTDTQYF | TGTGCCATCAGTGTTACAGCGGGAGGGACCACAGATACGCAGTATTTT
13 | TRBJ1-1 | . | TRBD1 | TRBV9 | CASSEETGAEAFF | TGTGCCAGCAGCGAAGAGACAGGGGCTGAAGCTTTCTTT
10 | TRBJ1-1 | . | . | TRBV30 | CAWIAAEAFF | TGTGCCTGGATAGCTGCTGAAGCTTTCTTT
12 | TRBJ2-5 | . | . | TRBV15 | CATREGIETQYF | TGTGCCACCAGAGAAGGGATAGAGACCCAGTACTTC
18 | TRBJ2-3 | . | . | TRBV7-2 | CASSLVPSRKGEADTQYF | TGTGCCAGCAGCTTAGTCCCGTCCCGAAAGGGAGAGGCAGATACGCAGTATTTT
15 | TRBJ2-2 | . | . | TRBV11-2 | CASSLDKRYTGELFF | TGTGCCAGCAGCTTAGATAAGAGATACACCGGGGAGCTGTTTTTT
15 | TRBJ2-1 | . | TRBD2 | TRBV6-1 | CASSEVRTSLNEQFF | TGTGCCAGCAGTGAAGTCAGGACTAGCCTCAATGAGCAGTTCTTC
14 | TRBJ1-2 | . | . | TRBV29-1 | CSATRGGEGDGYTF | TGCAGCGCCACCCGGGGTGGGGAAGGGGATGGCTACACCTTC
18 | TRBJ2-1 | . | TRBD2 | TRBV4-1 | CASSQVHGASGRGNEQFF | TGCGCCAGCAGCCAAGTACACGGGGCTAGCGGGAGGGGGAATGAGCAGTTCTTC
13 | TRBJ2-7 | few | . | TRBV30 | CAGWARDSYEQYF | TGTGCCGGCTGGGCCAGGGACTCCTACGAGCAGTACTTC
10 | TRBJ2-3 | . | . | TRBV20-1 | CSIPAHTQYF | TGCAGTATCCCGGCCCATACGCAGTATTTT
11 | TRBJ2-1 | . | . | TRBV27 | CASRSRSEQFF | TGTGCCAGCCGTTCAAGGAGTGAGCAGTTCTTC
14 | TRBJ1-1 | . | . | TRBV7-8 | CASSEVSVNTEAFF | TGTGCCAGCAGCGAGGTTTCTGTGAACACTGAAGCTTTCTTT
12 | TRBJ2-7 | . | . | TRBV30 | CAWSTGGYEQYF | TGTGCCTGGAGTACCGGGGGCTACGAGCAGTACTTC
14 | TRBJ1-1 | few | . | TRBV7-9 | CASSLGQQNTEAFF | TGTGCCAGCAGCTTAGGGCAGCAGAACACTGAAGCTTTCTTT
15 | TRBJ2-2 | . | . | TRBV7-9 | CASSTPKWGTGELFF | TGTGCCAGCAGCACCCCAAAGTGGGGCACCGGGGAGCTGTTTTTT
15 | TRBJ2-5 | . | TRBD2 | TRBV7-9 | CASSNRLAGQETQYF | TGTGCCAGCAGCAACCGACTAGCGGGACAAGAGACCCAGTACTTC
16 | TRBJ2-5 | few | TRBD1 | TRBV4-1 | CASSQADRVGGETQYF | TGCGCCAGCAGCCAAGCGGACAGGGTTGGTGGTGAGACCCAGTACTTC
15 | TRBJ2-1 | few | TRBD1 | TRBV28 | CASSLLDRGQNEQFF | TGTGCCAGCAGTTTATTGGACAGGGGGCAGAATGAGCAGTTCTTC
18 | TRBJ2-5 | . | . | TRBV25-1 | CASSAIARGRGVEETQYF | TGTGCCAGCAGTGCGATCGCGAGGGGGCGCGGGGTGGAAGAGACCCAGTACTTC
14 | TRBJ1-5 | few | . | TRBV19 | CASSTDENNQPQHF | TGTGCCAGTAGTACGGACGAAAACAATCAGCCCCAGCATTTT